The 20 T cell receptor beta chains below all came from one sample that was sequenced in a study of regulatory T cells in long-lasting Graves disease. Assembly of TCR beta libraries relied on iRepertoire HTBI primers together with Arm-PCR of CDR3 regions. TCRdb re-called the multiplex PCR reads through MiXCR, storing one row per CDR3 protein. The data contain hundreds of thousands of distinct CDR3 sequences, less than 20% of them singletons. Sample time point: newly diagnosed GD, antithyroid drugs for less than 3 months. RNA isolated from PBMCs was used to make the TCR library. The same specimen was also included in a second study, on T cells in Graves' hyperthyroidism and ophthalmopathy.

The source material was peripheral blood mononuclear cells (PBMCs), sampled at new diagnosis, from a patient treated with antithyroid drugs. The receptors come from a woman in her thirties with Graves disease.

V and J are TRBV6-2 or TRBV6-3 and TRBJ2-5; a weak D match, TRBD1 (6 bases). This CDR3 region has 15 residues. The germline CDR1 and CDR2 sequences are MNHEY and SVGEGT. V lost 2 bases and J lost 5, with 15 bases in between. In DNA, the CDR3 is TGTGCCAGCAGTTACAGGTGGGGGCAAAGGGAGACCCAGTACTTC. Translation: CASSYRWGQRETQYF.

This clonotype was counted between two and nine times. This may be a read error, as it is one base from a much larger clone. The V and J genes are TRBV29-1 and TRBJ2-3; D is undetermined. The CDR3 is made up of 11 amino acids. Germline CDR1 reads SQVTM; CDR2 reads ANQGSEA. Trimming took 4 bases from V and 5 from J, leaving 7 bases between them. The CDR3 region has the DNA TGCAGCGTTGCCCCCGGAGATACGCAGTATTTT. It is translated as CSVAPGDTQYF.

The V and J genes are TRBV20-1 and TRBJ2-3, with D possibly TRBD1 on 5 matching bases. Trimming stripped 1 base from V and 3 bases from J, with 11 bases between. From germline, CDR1 is DFQATT and CDR2 SNEGSKA (reference sequence). The CDR3 is 14 amino acids. CDR3 sequence reads: CSARVQGPTDTQYF. The CDR3 DNA is TGCAGTGCTAGAGTGCAGGGCCCGACAGATACGCAGTATTTT.

This clonotype was counted ten times or more. The chain is built from TRBV7-2 and TRBJ1-5, with D unresolved. The CDR3 extends over 16 amino acids. The germline CDR1 and CDR2 sequences are SGHTA and FQGNSA. V was trimmed by 7 bases and J by 4 bases, leaving 20 bases between them. CDR3 coding DNA: TGTGCCAGCATTTCCCGTCCCCCCGCAAAAAATCAGCCCCAGCATTTT. It is translated as CASISRPPAKNQPQHF. Variable domain in full (rest from reference TRBV7-2 and TRBJ1-5): GAGVSQSPSNKVTEKGKDVELRCDPISGHTALYWYRQSLGQGLEFLIYFQGNSAPDKSGLPSDRFSAERTGGSVSTLTIQRTQQEDSAVYLCASISRPPAKNQPQHFGDGTRLSIL.

This clonotype appeared a few times. The gene calls are TRBV18 and TRBJ1-2, with D maybe TRBD1 (6 bases). This CDR3 has 15 residues. V was cut by 1 base and J by 2 bases, with 11 bases left in between. The germline CDR1 and CDR2 sequences are KGHSH and LQKENI. Here the CDR3 DNA reads TGTGCCAGCTCACCACGAACAGGGCGAAACTATGGCTACACCTTC. Protein product: CASSPRTGRNYGYTF.

The chain carries TRBV6-5 and TRBJ2-2; maybe TRBD2 (6 bases). The CDR3 consists of 16 residues. The germline V and J ends were trimmed by 0 bases and 4 bases, with 12 bases remaining between them. Germline V lookup: CDR1 MNHEY, CDR2 SVGAGI. CDR3 nucleotide sequence: TGTGCCAGCAGTTACTCGAAAGCAGCGGGCACCGGGGAGCTGTTTTTT. This sequence encodes CASSYSKAAGTGELFF.

Regarding this clonotype: One end of the junction is discordant with germline, which a read error may explain. The gene calls are TRBV11-2 and TRBJ2-1; D remains unclear. The CDR3 runs 12 residues. The germline CDR1 and CDR2 sequences are SGHAT and FQNNGV. CDR3 in amino acids: CASSLVSDWVLF. The CDR3 coding sequence is TGTGCCAGCAGCTTAGTTAGTGACTGGGTACTCTTC. Drawing the rest from reference TRBV11-2 and TRBJ2-1, the complete variable domain is EAGVAQSPRYKIIEKRQSVAFWCNPISGHATLYWYQQILGQGPKLLIQFQNNGVVDDSQLPKDRFSAERLKGVDSTLKIQPAKLEDSAVYLCASSLVSDWVLFGPGTRLTVL.

Many counts were recorded for this clonotype. The chain recombines TRBV5-5 with TRBJ1-5; the match to TRBD1 covers 7 bases. The CDR3 is 15 residues long. In germline, CDR1 is SGHKS, CDR2 YYEKEE (reference sequence). With V trimmed by 4 bases and J by 2 bases, 6 bases remained unmatched. DNA for the CDR3: TGTGCCAGCAGCAGTCAGGGGGGAGGCAATCAGCCCCAGCATTTT. Translation: CASSSQGGGNQPQHF.

This clonotype was seen ten or more times. J is TRBJ1-1 and V is TRBV11-1, with no clear D. Germline V gives CDR1 SGHAT, CDR2 FQDESV (reference sequence). The CDR3 is made up of 14 amino acids. V lost 8 bases and J 2 bases, leaving 15 bases between the germline ends. In nucleotides, the CDR3 is TGTGCCAGCCCCATTCGGAGACCTAACACTGAAGCTTTCTTT. Residues: CASPIRRPNTEAFF. Based on the CDR3 plus reference TRBV11-1 and TRBJ1-1, the full variable domain is EAEVAQSPRYKITEKSQAVAFWCDPISGHATLYWYRQILGQGPELLVQFQDESVVDDSQLPKDRFSAERLKGVDSTLKIQPAELGDSAMYLCASPIRRPNTEAFFGQGTRLTVV.

In its sample, this clonotype was seen a few times. The chain uses TRBV19 and TRBJ2-3, with 7 bases fitting TRBD2. CDR1 is LNHDA, CDR2 SQIVND, per germline (reference sequence). There are 16 residues in the CDR3. With 4 bases clipped from V and 2 bases from J, the junction kept 9 bases outside the gene matches. In DNA, the CDR3 is TGTGCCAGTAGTAATCACCGGGACTACACCACAGATACGCAGTATTTT. Translated, it gives CASSNHRDYTTDTQYF.

The sample holds many counts of this clonotype. The chain recombines TRBV6-2 or TRBV6-3 with TRBJ2-5, with 8 bases fitting TRBD2. CDR3 length equals 15 residues. The germline V gene has CDR1 MNHEY and CDR2 SVGEGT. Losses at the gene ends were 5 bases for V and 5 bases for J; bases not matched to a gene: 10. In DNA form, the CDR3 reads TGTGCCAGCAGTACCCCGACTAGCGTTTCGGAGACCCAGTACTTC. Translating it yields CASSTPTSVSETQYF.

CDR3 in DNA: TGCGCCAGCAGCTCGGGCATTCATAATGAAAAACTGTTTTTT. Protein sequence: CASSSGIHNEKLFF. V is TRBV5-1 and J is TRBJ1-4; no clear D. Germline CDR1 is SGHRS and CDR2 is YFSETQ. The V end was cut by 3 bases, the J end by 4 bases, with 10 bases between. This CDR3 is 14 amino acids long. Filled out from reference TRBV5-1 and TRBJ1-4, the complete variable domain reads KAGVTQTPRYLIKTRGQQVTLSCSPISGHRSVSWYQQTPGQGLQFLFEYFSETQRNKGNFPGRFSGRQFSNSRSEMNVSTLELGDSALYLCASSSGIHNEKLFFGSGTQLSVL.

The chain has TRBV7-2 and TRBJ2-1; TRBD1 is a possible D gene (6 bases). V was trimmed by 3 bases and J by 10 bases, leaving 16 bases between them. Germline loops: CDR1 SGHTA, CDR2 FQGNSA. The CDR3 runs to 14 residues. The CDR3 reads CASSLLVSGGEQFF. The CDR3 nucleotides read TGTGCCAGCAGCTTGCTAGTGTCTGGGGGCGAGCAGTTCTTC.

This clonotype was seen a single time. The V call is TRBV7-8, the J call TRBJ2-7; D is uncertain. Germline loops: CDR1 SGHVS, CDR2 FQNEAQ. The CDR3 has 15 residues. Trimming pared 5 bases from V and 0 bases from J, leaving 14 bases between. This chain's CDR3 is CASSLQDGSSYEQYF. CDR3 bases: TGTGCCAGCAGCCTCCAGGACGGTAGCTCCTACGAGCAGTACTTC. Full variable domain (rest looked up from reference TRBV7-8 and TRBJ2-7): GAGVSQSPRYKVAKRGQDVALRCDPISGHVSLFWYQQALGQGPEFLTYFQNEAQLDKSGLPSDRFFAERPEGSVSTLKIQRTQQEDSAVYLCASSLQDGSSYEQYFGPGTRLTVT.

This clonotype was counted ten times or more. The gene calls are TRBV2 and TRBJ1-2; D is perhaps TRBD1 (5 bases). Trimming cost V 3 bases and J 8 bases, with 13 bases left between them. Per germline, CDR1 SNHLY and CDR2 FYNNEI. CDR3 length: 13 amino acids. In nucleotides, the CDR3 is TGTGCCAGCAGTGAGACAGAGCGCTACGGCTACACCTTC. It translates to CASSETERYGYTF.

This clonotype was recorded at least ten times. The V and J genes are TRBV11-3 and TRBJ1-1; D is unresolved. Germline V lookup: CDR1 SGHNT, CDR2 YENEEA. Trimming took off 4 bases at V and 4 bases at J, with 10 bases between the two ends. The CDR3 runs to 13 residues. The CDR3 reads CASSSEPSTEAFF. For the CDR3, the DNA is TGTGCCAGCAGCTCTGAGCCAAGCACTGAAGCTTTCTTT.

This clonotype was detected many times. V and J are TRBV24-1 and TRBJ2-5; 8 nucleotides line up with TRBD2. V dropped 3 bases and J dropped 5; count of bases not matched to a gene: 4. The germline gives CDR1 KGHDR, CDR2 SFDVKD. The CDR3 is 14 amino acids. CDR3 nucleotide sequence: TGTGCCACCAGTGATAGCGGGAGAGATGAGACCCAGTACTTC. Translating it yields CATSDSGRDETQYF.

Ten or more counts support this clonotype. This chain uses TRBV6-1 with TRBJ1-5; D not certain. In germline, CDR1 is MNHNS, CDR2 SASEGT. The CDR3 runs 16 residues. V dropped 10 bases and J dropped 4 bases, with 23 bases sitting between them. DNA of the CDR3: TGTGCCACCGTTTATGGGCCCGACACCCCTAATCAGCCCCAGCATTTT. Protein sequence: CATVYGPDTPNQPQHF.

The chain joins TRBV19 to TRBJ2-3; possible D gene TRBD1, 6 bases. This CDR3 has 15 amino acids. V lost 3 bases and J 6 bases, leaving 16 bases between the germline ends. From germline, CDR1 is LNHDA and CDR2 SQIVND (reference sequence). CDR3 sequence (DNA): TGTGCCAGTAGTATGAGCGTAAAGAGGGGGGATACGCAGTATTTT. This codes for CASSMSVKRGDTQYF.

This clonotype was detected a few times. The chain is built from TRBV6-1 and TRBJ1-1; 8 bases match TRBD1. This CDR3 comprises 15 residues. With V trimmed by 6 bases and J by 1 base, 7 bases remained unmatched. Germline V CDR1 and CDR2: MNHNS, SASEGT. The CDR3 region is CASSPQGAGNTEAFF. The DNA of the CDR3 is TGTGCCAGCAGCCCGCAGGGGGCAGGGAACACTGAAGCTTTCTTT.